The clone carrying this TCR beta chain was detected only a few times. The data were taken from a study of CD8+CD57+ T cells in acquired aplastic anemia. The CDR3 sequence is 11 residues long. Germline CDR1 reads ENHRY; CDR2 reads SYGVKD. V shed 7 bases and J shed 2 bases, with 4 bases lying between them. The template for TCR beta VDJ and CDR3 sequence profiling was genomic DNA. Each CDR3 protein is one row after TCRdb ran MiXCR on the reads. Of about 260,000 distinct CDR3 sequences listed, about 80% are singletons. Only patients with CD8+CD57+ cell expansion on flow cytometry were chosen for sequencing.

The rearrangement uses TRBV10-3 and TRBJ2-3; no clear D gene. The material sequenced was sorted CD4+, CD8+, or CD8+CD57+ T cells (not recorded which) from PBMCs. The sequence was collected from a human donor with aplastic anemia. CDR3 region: CAITDTDTQYF. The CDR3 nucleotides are TGTGCCATCACCGACACAGATACGCAGTATTTT.